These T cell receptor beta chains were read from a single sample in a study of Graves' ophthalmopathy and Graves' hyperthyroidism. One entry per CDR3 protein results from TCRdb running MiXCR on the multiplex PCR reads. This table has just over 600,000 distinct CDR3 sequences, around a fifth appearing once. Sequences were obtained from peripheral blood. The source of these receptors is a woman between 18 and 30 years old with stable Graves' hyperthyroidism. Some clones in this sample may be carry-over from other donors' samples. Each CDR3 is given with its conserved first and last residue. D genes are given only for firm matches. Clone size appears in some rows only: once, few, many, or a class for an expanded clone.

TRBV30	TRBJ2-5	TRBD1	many	TGTGCCTGGAGTGTATACCGGGACAGATTCTTC	CAWSVYRDRFF
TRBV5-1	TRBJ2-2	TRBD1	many	TGCGCCAGCAGCTTTCAGGGGGCCGGGGAGCTGTTTTTT	CASSFQGAGELFF
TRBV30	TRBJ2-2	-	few	TGTGCCTGGAGCCAACAAACCCCGTCCGGGGAGCTGTTTTTT	CAWSQQTPSGELFF
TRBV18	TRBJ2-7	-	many	TGTGCCAGCTCACTCGGCGGGACAATGGGCTACGAGCAGTACTTC	CASSLGGTMGYEQYF
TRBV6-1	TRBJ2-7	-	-	TGTGCCAGCAGCCCTAGACCGTCTCCGGGTCCCAGTTACGAGCAGTACTTC	CASSPRPSPGPSYEQYF
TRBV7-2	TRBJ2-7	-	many	TGTGCCAGCAGCTTAGCAACAGGGCCCTCCGAGCAGTACTTC	CASSLATGPSEQYF
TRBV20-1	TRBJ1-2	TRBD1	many	TGCAGTGCGCGGACAGGGTTGGGTGGCTACACCTTC	CSARTGLGGYTF
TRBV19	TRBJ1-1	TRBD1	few	TGTGCCAGTAGTCCCCTCCGGGACAGGGGGCTCGGGAGCACTGAAGCTTTCTTT	CASSPLRDRGLGSTEAFF
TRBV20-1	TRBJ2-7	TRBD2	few	TGCAGTGCTAGAGGGGCAGGGACTAGCGGGGTTTCCTACGAGCAGTACTTC	CSARGAGTSGVSYEQYF
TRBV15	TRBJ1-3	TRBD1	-	TGTGCCACCAGCAGAGCCCGACAGGGATCGTACTCTGGAAACACCATATATTTT	CATSRARQGSYSGNTIYF